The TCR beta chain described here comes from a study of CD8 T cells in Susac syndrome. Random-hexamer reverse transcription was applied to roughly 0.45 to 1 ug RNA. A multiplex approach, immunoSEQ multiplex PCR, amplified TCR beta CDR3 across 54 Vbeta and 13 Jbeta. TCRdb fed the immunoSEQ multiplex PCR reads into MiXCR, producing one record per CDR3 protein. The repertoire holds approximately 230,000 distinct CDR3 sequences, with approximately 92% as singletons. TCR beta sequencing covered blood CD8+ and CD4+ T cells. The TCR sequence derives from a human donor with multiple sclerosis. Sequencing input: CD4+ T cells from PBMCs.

Written as DNA, the CDR3 is TGCGCCAGCAGCCTCGGACAGGGGGCAGATGAAGCTTTCTTT. It is translated as CASSLGQGADEAFF. The genes are TRBV5-1 and TRBJ1-1, with TRBD1 matching 11 bases. With V trimmed by 4 bases and J by 7 bases, 6 bases remained unmatched. This CDR3 contains 14 residues. Germline CDR1 is SGHRS and CDR2 is YFSETQ.